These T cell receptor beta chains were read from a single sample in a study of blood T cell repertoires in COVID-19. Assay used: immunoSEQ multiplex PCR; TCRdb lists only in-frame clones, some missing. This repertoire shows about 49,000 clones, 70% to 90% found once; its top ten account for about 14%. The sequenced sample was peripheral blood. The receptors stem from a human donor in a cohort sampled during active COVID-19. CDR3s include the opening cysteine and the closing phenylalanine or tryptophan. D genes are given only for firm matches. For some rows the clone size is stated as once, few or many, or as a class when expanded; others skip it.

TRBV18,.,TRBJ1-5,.,CASSSDQPQHF,TGTGCCAGCTCATCCGATCAGCCCCAGCATTTT
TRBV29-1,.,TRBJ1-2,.,CSVSRATAGYGYTF,TGCAGCGTCTCACGGGCGACAGCTGGCTATGGCTACACCTTC
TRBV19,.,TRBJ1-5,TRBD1,CASSTTGGTGNQPQHF,TGTGCCAGTAGTACCACAGGGGGCACGGGCAATCAGCCCCAGCATTTT
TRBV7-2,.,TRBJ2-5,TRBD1,CASSLYRGPQETQYF,TGTGCCAGCAGCCTCTACAGGGGTCCCCAAGAGACCCAGTACTTC
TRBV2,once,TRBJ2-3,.,CASTREGKGDTQYF,TGTGCCAGCACCCGTGAGGGTAAGGGAGATACGCAGTATTTT
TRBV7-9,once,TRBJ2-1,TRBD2,CASTRGGIDEQFF,TGTGCCAGCACCCGCGGGGGAATCGATGAGCAGTTCTTC
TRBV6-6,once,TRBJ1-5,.,CASIDRIDSRNQPQHF,TGTGCCAGCATCGACCGGATCGACTCTCGCAATCAGCCCCAGCATTTT
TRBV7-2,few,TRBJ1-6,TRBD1,CASSRRQGYNSPLHF,TGTGCCAGCAGCCGCCGACAGGGATATAATTCACCCCTCCACTTT
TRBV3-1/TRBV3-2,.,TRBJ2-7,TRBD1,CASSPRTGQTQQYF,TGTGCCAGCAGCCCCAGGACAGGTCAGACCCAGCAGTACTTC
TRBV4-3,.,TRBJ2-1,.,CASSQDLGSSYNEQFF,TGCGCCAGCAGCCAAGATCTGGGGAGCTCCTACAATGAGCAGTTCTTC
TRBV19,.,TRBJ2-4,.,CASSTRDFVAKNIQYF,TGTGCCAGTAGCACTCGGGACTTTGTAGCCAAAAACATTCAGTACTTC
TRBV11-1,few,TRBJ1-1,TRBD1,CASTYRQGPNTEAFF,TGTGCCAGCACCTACAGACAGGGGCCTAACACTGAAGCTTTCTTT
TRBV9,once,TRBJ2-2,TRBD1,CASSVGQGGTGELFF,TGTGCCAGCAGCGTAGGACAGGGTGGCACCGGGGAGCTGTTTTTT
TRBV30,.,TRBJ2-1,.,CAWSPERTSYNEQFF,TGTGCCTGGAGCCCGGAGCGGACGTCCTACAATGAGCAGTTCTTC
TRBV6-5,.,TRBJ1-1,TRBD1,CASNPTPLKTGRAFF,TGTGCCAGCAACCCGACGCCCTTAAAGACAGGGAGAGCTTTCTTT
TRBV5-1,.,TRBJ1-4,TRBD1,CASSTGGLYEKLFF,TGCGCCAGCAGCACAGGGGGTCTGTATGAAAAACTGTTTTTT
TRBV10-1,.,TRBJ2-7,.,CASSESTGGQYF,TGCGCCAGCAGTGAGTCAACGGGTGGGCAGTACTTC
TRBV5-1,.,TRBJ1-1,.,CASSLGDEGTEAFF,TGCGCCAGCAGCTTGGGGGATGAGGGCACTGAAGCTTTCTTT
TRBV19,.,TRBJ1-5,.,CASMAEEVPNQPQHF,TGTGCCAGTATGGCGGAGGAGGTGCCCAATCAGCCCCAGCATTTT
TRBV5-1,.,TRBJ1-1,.,CASSLEGGNTEAFF,TGCGCCAGCAGCTTGGAGGGAGGGAACACTGAAGCTTTCTTT
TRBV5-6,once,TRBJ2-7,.,CASSSPGTTYEQYF,TGTGCCAGCAGCTCTCCCGGGACAACGTACGAGCAGTACTTC
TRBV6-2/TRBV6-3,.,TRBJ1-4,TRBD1,CASSSAGTGNEKLFF,TGTGCCAGCAGTTCCGCCGGGACAGGGAATGAAAAACTGTTTTTT
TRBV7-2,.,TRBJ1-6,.,CASSLGGRGEKPPLHF,TGTGCCAGCAGCTTAGGAGGACGGGGAGAGAAGCCACCCCTCCACTTT
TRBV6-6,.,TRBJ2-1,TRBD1,CASSATQGAAYNEQFF,TGTGCCAGCAGTGCTACCCAGGGGGCGGCTTACAATGAGCAGTTCTTC
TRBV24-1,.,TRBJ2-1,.,CATSDSRPSYNEQFF,TGTGCCACCAGTGATTCGAGGCCATCCTACAATGAGCAGTTCTTC
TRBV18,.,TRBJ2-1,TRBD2,CASSPITSGRTLHNEQFF,TGTGCCAGCTCACCAATCACTAGCGGGAGAACTTTGCACAATGAGCAGTTCTTC
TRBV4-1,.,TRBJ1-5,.,CASSQDPLSQQPQHF,TGCGCCAGCAGCCAAGACCCGTTATCGCAGCAGCCCCAGCATTTT
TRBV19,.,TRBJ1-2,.,CASSISRDNYGYTF,TGTGCCAGTAGTATCTCCCGCGATAACTATGGCTACACCTTC
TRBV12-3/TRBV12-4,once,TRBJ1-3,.,CASSLRNTIYF,TGTGCCAGCAGCCTCAGGAACACCATATATTTT
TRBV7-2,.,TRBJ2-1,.,CASSFLGHSSYNEQFF,TGTGCCAGCAGCTTCTTGGGACACAGCTCCTACAATGAGCAGTTCTTC
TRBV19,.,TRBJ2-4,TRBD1,CASSIGQGAIQYF,TGTGCCAGTAGTATAGGACAGGGGGCCATTCAGTACTTC
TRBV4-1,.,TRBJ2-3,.,CASSQDARRTDTQYF,TGCGCCAGCAGCCAAGACGCGCGCCGCACAGATACGCAGTATTTT
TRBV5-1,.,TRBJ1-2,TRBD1,CASSTAGGRGYTF,TGCGCCAGCAGCACCGCAGGGGGCAGAGGCTACACCTTC
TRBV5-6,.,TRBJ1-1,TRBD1,CASSLVADRTNTEAFF,TGTGCCAGCAGCTTGGTGGCGGACAGGACGAACACTGAAGCTTTCTTT
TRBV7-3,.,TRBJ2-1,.,CASSLTPGSDEQFF,TGTGCCAGCAGCTTAACGCCCGGGAGCGATGAGCAGTTCTTC
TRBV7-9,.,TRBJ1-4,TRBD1,CASSLGTGGTYEKLFF,TGTGCCAGCAGCTTAGGGACAGGGGGCACATATGAAAAACTGTTTTTT